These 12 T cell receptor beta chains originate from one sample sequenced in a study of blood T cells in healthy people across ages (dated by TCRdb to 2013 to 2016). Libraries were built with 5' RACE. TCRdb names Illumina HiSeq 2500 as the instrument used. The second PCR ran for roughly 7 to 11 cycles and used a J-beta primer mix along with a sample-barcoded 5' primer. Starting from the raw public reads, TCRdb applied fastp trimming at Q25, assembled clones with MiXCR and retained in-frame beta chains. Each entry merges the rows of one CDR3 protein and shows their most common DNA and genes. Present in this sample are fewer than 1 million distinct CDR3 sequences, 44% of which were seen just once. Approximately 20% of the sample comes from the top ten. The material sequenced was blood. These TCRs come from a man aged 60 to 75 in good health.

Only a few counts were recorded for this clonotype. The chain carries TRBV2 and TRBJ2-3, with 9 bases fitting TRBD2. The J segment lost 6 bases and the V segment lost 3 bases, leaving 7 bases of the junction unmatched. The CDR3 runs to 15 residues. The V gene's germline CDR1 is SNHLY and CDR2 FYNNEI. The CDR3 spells CASSDGLAGIDTQYF. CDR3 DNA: TGTGCCAGCAGTGATGGGCTAGCGGGGATCGATACGCAGTATTTT.

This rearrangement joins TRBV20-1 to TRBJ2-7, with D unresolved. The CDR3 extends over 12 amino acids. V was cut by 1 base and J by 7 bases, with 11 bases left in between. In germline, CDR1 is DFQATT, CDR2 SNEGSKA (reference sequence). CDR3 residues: CSARVTNREQYF. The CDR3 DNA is TGCAGTGCTAGAGTTACTAACCGGGAGCAGTACTTC.

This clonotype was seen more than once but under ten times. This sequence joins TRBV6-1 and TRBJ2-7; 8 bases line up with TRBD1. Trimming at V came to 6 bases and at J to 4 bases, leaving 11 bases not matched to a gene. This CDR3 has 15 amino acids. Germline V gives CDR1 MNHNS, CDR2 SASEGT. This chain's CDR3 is CASSYAPGGQYEQYF. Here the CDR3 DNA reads TGTGCCAGCAGCTATGCCCCAGGGGGCCAGTACGAGCAGTACTTC.

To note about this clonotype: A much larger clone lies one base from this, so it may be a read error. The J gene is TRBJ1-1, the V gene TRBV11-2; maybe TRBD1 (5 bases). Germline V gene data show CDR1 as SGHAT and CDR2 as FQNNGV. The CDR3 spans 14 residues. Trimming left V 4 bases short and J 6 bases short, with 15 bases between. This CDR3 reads CASSSGGVGSEAFF. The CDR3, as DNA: TGTGCCAGCAGCTCCGGGGGGGTGGGGTCTGAAGCTTTCTTT. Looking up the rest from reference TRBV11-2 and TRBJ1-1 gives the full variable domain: EAGVAQSPRYKIIEKRQSVAFWCNPISGHATLYWYQQILGQGPKLLIQFQNNGVVDDSQLPKDRFSAERLKGVDSTLKIQPAKLEDSAVYLCASSSGGVGSEAFFGQGTRLTVV.

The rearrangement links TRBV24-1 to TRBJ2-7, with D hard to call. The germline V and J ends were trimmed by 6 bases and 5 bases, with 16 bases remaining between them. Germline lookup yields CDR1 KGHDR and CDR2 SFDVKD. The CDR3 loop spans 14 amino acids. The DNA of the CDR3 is TGTGCCACCAGTCCCGGGTCCCTAAGCCACGAGCAGTACTTC. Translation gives CATSPGSLSHEQYF.

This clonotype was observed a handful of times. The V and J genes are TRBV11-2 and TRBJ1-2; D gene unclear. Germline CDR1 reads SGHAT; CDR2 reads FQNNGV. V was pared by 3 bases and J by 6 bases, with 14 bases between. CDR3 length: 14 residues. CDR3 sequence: CASSFDSPANGYTF. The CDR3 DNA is TGTGCCAGCAGCTTTGATTCACCGGCAAATGGCTACACCTTC.

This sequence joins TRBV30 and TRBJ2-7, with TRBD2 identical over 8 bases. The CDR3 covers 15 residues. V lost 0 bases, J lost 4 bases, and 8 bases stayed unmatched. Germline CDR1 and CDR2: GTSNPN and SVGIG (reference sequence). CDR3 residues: CAWSVTGGRSYEQYF. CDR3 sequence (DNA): TGTGCCTGGAGTGTAACGGGGGGGCGTAGTTACGAGCAGTACTTC.

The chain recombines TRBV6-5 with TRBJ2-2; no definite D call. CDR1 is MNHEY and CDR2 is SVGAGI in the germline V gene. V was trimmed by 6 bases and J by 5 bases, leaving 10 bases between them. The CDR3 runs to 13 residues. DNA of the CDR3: TGTGCCAGCAGGACCGGTGATACCGGGGAGCTGTTTTTT. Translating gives CASRTGDTGELFF.

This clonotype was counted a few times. CDR3 protein: CASTRRGYEQYF. CDR3 in DNA: TGTGCCAGCACCCGACGGGGGTACGAGCAGTACTTC. The chain is built from TRBV6-2 or TRBV6-3 and TRBJ2-7; perhaps TRBD2 as D (6 bases). Trimming pared 7 bases from V and 4 bases from J, leaving 11 bases between. The CDR3 is 12 residues long. Germline CDR1 and CDR2: MNHEY and SVGEGT.

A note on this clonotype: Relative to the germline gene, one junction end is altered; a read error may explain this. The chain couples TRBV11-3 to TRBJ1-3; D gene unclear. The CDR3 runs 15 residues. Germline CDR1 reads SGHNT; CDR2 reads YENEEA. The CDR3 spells CAGSLGVLAGNTIYF. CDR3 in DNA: TGTGCCGGCAGCTTAGGCGTGTTGGCTGGAAACACCATATATTTT.

This CDR3 reads CSARLPGQGAVETQYF. The CDR3 DNA follows: TGCAGTGCCCGATTACCGGGACAGGGGGCGGTTGAGACCCAGTACTTC. V and J are TRBV20-1 and TRBJ2-5; 12 bases are shared with TRBD1. The CDR3 length is 16 residues. The trim removed 6 bases at V and 5 bases at J, leaving 13 bases unmatched. The germline CDR1 and CDR2 sequences are DFQATT and SNEGSKA (reference sequence).

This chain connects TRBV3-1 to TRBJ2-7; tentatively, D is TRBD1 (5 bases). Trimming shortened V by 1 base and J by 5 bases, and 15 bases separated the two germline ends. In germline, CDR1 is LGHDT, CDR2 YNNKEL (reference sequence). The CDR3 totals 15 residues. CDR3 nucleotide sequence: TGTGCCAGCAGCCAAGGACGTCAGGGTCTTAACGAGCAGTACTTC. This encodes CASSQGRQGLNEQYF.